Here is one TCR beta chain with its context. CDR3 size: 13 residues. The J segment lost 0 bases and the V segment lost 4 bases, leaving 2 bases of the junction unmatched. Germline V gene sequence: CDR1 SQVTM, CDR2 ANQGSEA. The data originate from a study of T cell changes during pregnancy in multiple sclerosis. Profiling relied on immunoSEQ multiplex PCR, and the TCRdb table lists in-frame clones only, not all of them. The table shows 30,000 to 45,000 clones, with 91% occurring only once. This sequence originates from a female donor in good health, enrolled as a control in a pregnancy study. This sample comprised CD4+ T cells from peripheral blood mononuclear cells, obtained in the second trimester of pregnancy. The chain joins TRBV29-1 to TRBJ1-1; 7 bases are a match to TRBD1. In DNA form, the CDR3 reads TGCAGCGTTGGGGACAGTTTGAACACTGAAGCTTTCTTT. Its translation: CSVGDSLNTEAFF.